This TCR beta chain derives from a study of blood T cell repertoires in COVID-19. Whole-study context: Both acute and convalescent COVID-19 samples were obtained from the United States, Italy and Spain. PBMCs, B-cell-depleted T cells, or T cells were the source of the cDNA or gDNA that made up the material.

Sequenced by immunoSEQ multiplex PCR; TCRdb stores in-frame clones only, minus some. The sample holds 300,000 or so clones; about 91% are singletons and the top ten take just under 7%. Germline CDR1 MDHEN, CDR2 SYDVKM. V lost 9 bases and J 0 bases, leaving 12 bases between the germline ends. This CDR3 spans 13 amino acids. The source material was peripheral blood. The chain has TRBV28 and TRBJ2-7; tentatively, D is TRBD1 (6 bases). The clonotype comes from a woman aged 30 to 39 who had recovered from COVID-19. For the CDR3, the DNA is TGTGCCAGTAAGACACAGGGCTCCTACGAGCAGTACTTC. It translates to CASKTQGSYEQYF.